At least ten counts were recorded for the clone carrying this TCR beta chain. Its specificity is not known. The entry originates in a study of T cell repertoires in cytomegalovirus infection. Study overall: The public TCR beta signatures pointed to both CMV infection and matching HLA type.

J gave up 6 bases and V 5 bases, and 6 bases lay outside the gene matches. The CDR3 consists of 13 residues. In germline, CDR1 is SEHNR, CDR2 FQNEAQ (reference sequence). Findings of the study overall: Summed frequency of shared TCR beta families picked out CMV carriers who also had the relevant HLA. CMV-specific TCR beta clonotypes restricted by HLA-C dominated the ex vivo response.

TCRdb processed the reads anew with MiXCR; each CDR3 protein has one entry. The sample holds 310,000 or so distinct CDR3 sequences, roughly a sixth seen once. The rearrangement links TRBV7-9 to TRBJ2-5, with 7 positions matching TRBD1. The specimen sequenced was PBMCs. The receptor comes from a human donor in good health (CMV status not recorded). Some clones in this sample may be carry-over from other donors' samples. The CDR3 DNA follows: TGTGCCAGCAGCCCCGGGACAGTAAAGACCCAGTACTTC. This sequence encodes CASSPGTVKTQYF.